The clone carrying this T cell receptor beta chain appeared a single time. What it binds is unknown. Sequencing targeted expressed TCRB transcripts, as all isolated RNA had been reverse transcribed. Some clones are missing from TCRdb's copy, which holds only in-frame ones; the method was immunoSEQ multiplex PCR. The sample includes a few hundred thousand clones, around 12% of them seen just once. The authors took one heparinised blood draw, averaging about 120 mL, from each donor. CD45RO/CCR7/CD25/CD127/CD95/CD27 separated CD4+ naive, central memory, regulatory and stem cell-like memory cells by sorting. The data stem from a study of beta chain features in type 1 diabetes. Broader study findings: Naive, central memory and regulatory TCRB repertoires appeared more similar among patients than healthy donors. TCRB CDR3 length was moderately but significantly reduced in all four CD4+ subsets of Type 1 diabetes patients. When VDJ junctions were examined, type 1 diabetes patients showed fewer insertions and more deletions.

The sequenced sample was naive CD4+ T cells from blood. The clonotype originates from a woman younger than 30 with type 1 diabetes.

CDR3 sequence (DNA): TGTGCCAGCAGCTTAGCTTCCACAGGGGGGCTGGGAGTCGAGCAGTACTTC. Translated, it gives CASSLASTGGLGVEQYF. The rearrangement links TRBV7-2 to TRBJ2-7; 8 nucleotides match TRBD1. V dropped 0 bases and J dropped 6; count of bases not matched to a gene: 13. The CDR3 runs to 17 residues. CDR1 is SGHTA and CDR2 is FQGNSA in the germline V gene. Using reference TRBV7-2 and TRBJ2-7 for the parts outside the CDR3, the full variable domain is GAGVSQSPSNKVTEKGKDVELRCDPISGHTALYWYRQSLGQGLEFLIYFQGNSAPDKSGLPSDRFSAERTGGSVSTLTIQRTQQEDSAVYLCASSLASTGGLGVEQYFGPGTRLTVT.